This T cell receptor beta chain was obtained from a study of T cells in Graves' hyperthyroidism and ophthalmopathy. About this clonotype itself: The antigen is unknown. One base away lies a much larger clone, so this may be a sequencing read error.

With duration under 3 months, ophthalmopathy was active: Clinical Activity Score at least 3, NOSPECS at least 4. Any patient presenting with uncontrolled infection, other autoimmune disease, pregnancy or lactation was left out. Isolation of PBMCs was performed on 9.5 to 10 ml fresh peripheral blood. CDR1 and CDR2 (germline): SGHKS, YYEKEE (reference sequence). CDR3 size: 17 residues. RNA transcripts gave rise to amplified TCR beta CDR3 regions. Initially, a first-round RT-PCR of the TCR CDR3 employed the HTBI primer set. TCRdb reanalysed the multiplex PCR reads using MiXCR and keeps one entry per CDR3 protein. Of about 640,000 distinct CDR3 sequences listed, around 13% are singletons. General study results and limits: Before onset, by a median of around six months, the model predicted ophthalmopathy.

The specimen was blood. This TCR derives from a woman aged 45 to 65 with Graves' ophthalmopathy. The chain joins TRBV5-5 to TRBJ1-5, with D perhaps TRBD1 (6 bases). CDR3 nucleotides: TGTGCCAGCGGCTTCCAACAGGGACTGGGTTCGCGTCAGCCCCAGCATTTT. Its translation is CASGFQQGLGSRQPQHF.